The next 25 T cell receptor beta chains were all read from a single sample in a study of T-cell reconstitution after alpha-beta-depleted transplantation in children. Unique molecular identifiers were incorporated when the TCRbeta library was constructed. Using its own MiXCR run on the PCR reads, TCRdb lists one record per CDR3 protein. The top ten clones hold around 2.5% of a sample with 200,000 to 300,000 distinct CDR3 sequences, approximately 12% of them seen once. Sequencing was performed on PBMCs from the stem cell graft donor, taken from the stem cell graft. These receptors were collected from a human donor who donated a stem cell graft to a child with acute lymphoblastic leukemia.

This clonotype was counted a single time. A read error may be the cause here, since a much bigger clone is one base away. The chain couples TRBV4-2 to TRBJ1-1; tentatively, D is TRBD1 (6 bases). Trimming left V 8 bases short and J 11 bases short, with 21 bases between. This CDR3 contains 13 residues. Per germline, CDR1 LGHNA and CDR2 YNFKEQ. The CDR3 here is CASGKGGGRQAFF. Here the CDR3 DNA reads TGTGCCAGCGGGAAGGGCGGGGGGCGCCAGGCTTTCTTT.

The chain combines TRBV7-2 with TRBJ2-6; 9 nucleotides agree with TRBD1. CDR3 length equals 19 residues. J was trimmed by 0 bases and V by 0 bases; bases with no gene match: 6. Germline V gene data show CDR1 as SGHTA and CDR2 as FQGNSA. The CDR3 DNA reads as TGTGCCAGCAGCTTAGCTCCGACAGGGGGACCCTCTGGGGCCAACGTCCTGACTTTC. Protein product: CASSLAPTGGPSGANVLTF.

This clonotype was seen repeatedly, ten times or more. The rearrangement joins TRBV11-3 to TRBJ1-1; TRBD1 might be the D (6 bases). The CDR3 contains 12 residues. Between the trimmed V and J ends, which lost 5 bases and 7 bases, there was a span of 11 bases. Germline loops: CDR1 SGHNT, CDR2 YENEEA. The CDR3 DNA is TGTGCCAGCAGCCCAGGAGGGGGTGAAGCTTTCTTT. Encoded protein: CASSPGGGEAFF. Together with reference TRBV11-3 and TRBJ1-1, the CDR3 gives the full variable domain: EAGVVQSPRYKIIEKKQPVAFWCNPISGHNTLYWYLQNLGQGPELLIRYENEEAVDDSQLPKDRFSAERLKGVDSTLKIQPAELGDSAVYLCASSPGGGEAFFGQGTRLTVV.

A remark on this clonotype: At one of its ends the junction is not consistent with the germline gene, which may arise from a read error. The chain has TRBV12-3 or TRBV12-4 and TRBJ2-1; no firm D call. The CDR3 is 11 residues long. CDR3 residues: CASSLGNGQFF. CDR3 sequence (DNA): TGTGCCAGCAGTTTGGGCAATGGGCAGTTCTTC.

This chain links TRBV18 with TRBJ1-3, with no clear D. Per germline, CDR1 KGHSH and CDR2 LQKENI. Trimming removed 2 bases at V and 1 base at J, with 6 bases between. The CDR3 runs 14 residues. The CDR3 is CASSPFGSGNTIYF. The CDR3 DNA follows: TGTGCCAGCTCACCATTTGGGTCTGGAAACACCATATATTTT.

This clonotype was seen at least ten times. The gene calls are TRBV29-1 and TRBJ2-7; D call uncertain. The CDR3 runs to 12 residues. The V gene lost 0 bases and the J gene lost 6 bases, with 9 bases spanning the gap. The V gene's germline CDR1 is SQVTM and CDR2 ANQGSEA. DNA for the CDR3: TGCAGCGTTGAAGATCTTGCCAGCGAGCAGTACTTC. This gives the protein CSVEDLASEQYF.

This clonotype turned up a few times. The chain couples TRBV6-5 to TRBJ2-7, with 14 bases that match TRBD2. From germline, CDR1 is MNHEY and CDR2 SVGAGI. V lost 6 bases to trimming and J lost 5 bases; unmatched junction nucleotides: 9. The CDR3 is 16 residues long. The CDR3 reads CASSPSRLAGGNEQYF. The CDR3 DNA reads TGTGCCAGCAGCCCAAGCCGACTAGCGGGGGGGAACGAGCAGTACTTC.

This clonotype showed up just a few times. The V call is TRBV5-1, the J call TRBJ1-5, with D perhaps TRBD1 (5 bases). The CDR3 covers 15 residues. Germline V lookup: CDR1 SGHRS, CDR2 YFSETQ. With 0 bases removed from V and 1 base from J, the gap between germline ends came to 8 bases. CDR3 DNA sequence: TGCGCCAGCAGCTTGGTGCCAGGGAGCAATCAGCCCCAGCATTTT. It encodes CASSLVPGSNQPQHF.

This clonotype was counted many times. This rearrangement joins TRBV5-5 to TRBJ2-1, with D unresolved. Trimming left V 0 bases short and J 9 bases short, with 10 bases between. The CDR3 has 13 amino acids. Germline values: CDR1 SGHKS, CDR2 YYEKEE (reference sequence). For the CDR3, the DNA is TGTGCCAGCAGCTTGGGTGTGGGTTTTGAGCAGTTCTTC. Translating it yields CASSLGVGFEQFF.

Concerning this clonotype: This may stem from a read error, because a much larger clone lies one nucleotide away. V gene TRBV29-1 combines with J gene TRBJ1-3; no firm D call. The V gene lost 1 base and the J gene lost 0 bases, with 4 bases spanning the gap. The CDR3 loop spans 13 amino acids. CDR1 and CDR2 (germline): SQVTM, ANQGSEA. CDR3 residues: CSVEVHSGNTIYF. For the CDR3, the DNA is TGCAGCGTTGAAGTCCACTCTGGAAACACCATATATTTT.

This clonotype was counted at least ten times. J is TRBJ2-1 and V is TRBV4-3; 9 bases align to TRBD2. This CDR3 is built from 17 residues. The ends lost 4 bases at V and 7 bases at J; junction bases unmatched: 14. The germline V gene has CDR1 LGHNA and CDR2 YSLEER. The CDR3 bases are TGCGCCAGCAGCCTAGCCCCCCCGGGACTAGCTCCAAATGAGCAGTTCTTC. Encoded protein: CASSLAPPGLAPNEQFF.

The J gene is TRBJ2-3, the V gene TRBV7-6; 7 bases align to TRBD2. Germline trimming cut 5 bases from V and 4 bases from J; bases unmatched to any gene: 12. Germline lookup yields CDR1 SGHVS and CDR2 FNYEAQ. CDR3 length equals 16 residues. Here the CDR3 reads CASSLSLAGEADTQYF. Here the CDR3 DNA reads TGTGCCAGCAGCCTAAGTCTCGCGGGAGAGGCAGATACGCAGTATTTT.

A few counts support this clonotype. J is TRBJ1-1 and V is TRBV20-1; D is uncertain. Trimming left V 5 bases short and J 2 bases short, with 15 bases between. CDR1 and CDR2 from the germline V gene are DFQATT and SNEGSKA (reference sequence). The CDR3 extends over 14 amino acids. The CDR3 protein is CSAPDSSSNTEAFF. The CDR3 DNA is TGCAGTGCTCCGGACTCTTCCTCCAACACTGAAGCTTTCTTT.

The chain combines TRBV20-1 with TRBJ1-5, with D unresolved. Trimming took 3 bases from V and 0 from J, leaving 12 bases between them. Germline values: CDR1 DFQATT, CDR2 SNEGSKA (reference sequence). The CDR3 has 15 amino acids. CDR3 sequence (DNA): TGCAGTGCTAGTACCAACGGCTATAGCAATCAGCCCCAGCATTTT. Translating it yields CSASTNGYSNQPQHF.

The CDR3 nucleotides read TGTGCCAGCAGAGTGGACCCAAGGGGTTACGAGCAGTACTTC. Translated: CASRVDPRGYEQYF. This chain uses TRBV6-1 with TRBJ2-7; D may be TRBD1 (5 bases). V lost 6 bases and J 4 bases, leaving 16 bases between the germline ends. Germline loops: CDR1 MNHNS, CDR2 SASEGT. There are 14 residues in the CDR3.

This clonotype was seen ten or more times. The V gene is TRBV20-1, the J gene TRBJ2-7; 12 bases line up with TRBD2. The CDR3 has 13 residues. V dropped 3 bases and J dropped 4; count of bases not matched to a gene: 1. The germline V gene encodes CDR1 DFQATT and CDR2 SNEGSKA (reference sequence). The CDR3, as DNA: TGCAGTGCTAGTACTAGCGGGAGGTACGAGCAGTACTTC. It codes for CSASTSGRYEQYF.

In its sample, this clonotype was seen many times. The chain has TRBV21-1 and TRBJ1-5. TRBV21-1 is reported as a pseudogene. The CDR3 runs 12 residues. CDR3 sequence (DNA): TGTGCCAGCAGCCCAGCCAGCCAGCCCCAGCATTTT. Translated, it gives CASSPASQPQHF.

This clonotype was seen only once. The genes are TRBV18 and TRBJ1-6; tentative D call: TRBD1 (5 bases). This CDR3 is built from 14 residues. Germline V gives CDR1 KGHSH, CDR2 LQKENI. Trimming removed 8 bases from V and 9 bases from J, with 17 bases in between. CDR3 sequence (DNA): TGTGCCAGCGCCCCAAGGGGCCGAGGTTCACCCCTCCACTTT. Its protein product is CASAPRGRGSPLHF.

The rearrangement joins TRBV20-1 to TRBJ2-1, with TRBD1 identical over 7 bases. The CDR3 has 12 residues. V dropped 5 bases and J dropped 9; count of bases not matched to a gene: 7. Germline V gene sequence: CDR1 DFQATT, CDR2 SNEGSKA (reference sequence). CDR3 nucleotides: TGCAGTGCTTTCGACAGGGTTCTTGAGCAGTTCTTC. This encodes CSAFDRVLEQFF.

In this sample, this clonotype turned up many times. This chain joins TRBV20-1 and TRBJ1-6; 9 bases are shared with TRBD1. The V gene end was trimmed by 5 bases and the J gene end by 9 bases; junction bases not matched to a gene: 5. Germline CDR1 is DFQATT and CDR2 is SNEGSKA (reference sequence). This CDR3 is built from 13 residues. The CDR3 loop is CSAGDREGSPLHF. The CDR3 nucleotides read TGCAGTGCTGGGGACAGGGAGGGTTCACCCCTCCACTTT.

This clonotype was detected ten times or more. The chain carries TRBV28 and TRBJ2-7; the D call may be TRBD1 or TRBD2 (5 bases each). This CDR3 is built from 12 residues. V was cut by 4 bases and J by 4 bases, with 8 bases left in between. The V gene's germline CDR1 is MDHEN and CDR2 SYDVKM. The CDR3 is CASSSGAYEQYF. CDR3 coding DNA: TGTGCCAGCAGTTCCGGGGCATACGAGCAGTACTTC.

This clonotype was picked up many times. The chain recombines TRBV29-1 with TRBJ1-4; 10 nucleotides line up with TRBD1. Germline-derived CDR1 and CDR2 are SQVTM and ANQGSEA. This CDR3 comprises 14 residues. Trimming removed 3 bases from V and 7 bases from J; junction bases left unmatched: 5. This CDR3 reads CSVDLGQGSEKLFF. Here the CDR3 DNA reads TGCAGCGTTGACTTGGGACAGGGGAGTGAAAAACTGTTTTTT.

This clonotype has at least ten counts. This chain connects TRBV6-5 to TRBJ1-6; D is ambiguous. This CDR3 has 14 residues. Germline V gene data show CDR1 as MNHEY and CDR2 as SVGAGI. Deletions cut 2 bases from V and 10 bases from J, with 12 bases between. This chain's CDR3 is CASSYRENGSPLHF. CDR3 coding DNA: TGTGCCAGCAGTTACAGGGAAAACGGATCACCCCTCCACTTT.

Ten or more counts support this clonotype. The V and J genes are TRBV29-1 and TRBJ2-1; no reliable D call. Germline V gives CDR1 SQVTM, CDR2 ANQGSEA. This CDR3 contains 13 residues. V was shortened by 3 bases and J by 0 bases, with 6 bases between the two germline ends. CDR3 amino acids: CSVDPASYNEQFF. Here the CDR3 DNA reads TGCAGCGTTGATCCGGCCTCCTACAATGAGCAGTTCTTC.

This clonotype has ten or more counts. The V call is TRBV12-3 or TRBV12-4, the J call TRBJ2-3; 13 positions agree with TRBD2. Trimming took 6 bases from V and 0 from J; bases not matched to a gene: 6. This CDR3 is 17 amino acids long. This CDR3 is CASRRTSGGSSTDTQYF. CDR3 DNA: TGTGCCAGCAGAAGGACTAGCGGGGGATCGAGCACAGATACGCAGTATTTT.